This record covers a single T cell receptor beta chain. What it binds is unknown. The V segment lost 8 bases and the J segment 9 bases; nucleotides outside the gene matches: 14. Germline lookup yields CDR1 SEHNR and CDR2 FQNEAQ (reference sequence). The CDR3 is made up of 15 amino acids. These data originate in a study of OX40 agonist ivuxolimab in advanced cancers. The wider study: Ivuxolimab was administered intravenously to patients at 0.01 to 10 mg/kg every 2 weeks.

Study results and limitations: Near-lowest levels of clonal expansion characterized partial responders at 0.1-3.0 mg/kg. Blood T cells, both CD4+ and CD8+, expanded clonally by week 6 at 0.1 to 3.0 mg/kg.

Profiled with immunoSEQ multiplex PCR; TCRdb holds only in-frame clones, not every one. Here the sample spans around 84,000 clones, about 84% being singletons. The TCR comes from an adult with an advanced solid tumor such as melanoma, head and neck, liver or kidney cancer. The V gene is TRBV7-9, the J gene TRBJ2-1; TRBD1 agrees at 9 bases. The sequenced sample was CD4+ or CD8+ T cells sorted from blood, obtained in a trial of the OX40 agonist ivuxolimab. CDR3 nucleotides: TGTGCCAGCCGACTGCCGGGACAGGGCGTCGGTGAGCAGTTCTTC. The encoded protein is CASRLPGQGVGEQFF.